Presented here are 15 T cell receptor beta chains from one specimen sequenced in a study of long-term antiretroviral therapy in people with HIV (dated by TCRdb to 2022 to 2024). Sequencing of the TRB variable region was done with the immunoSEQ hsTCRB v3.0 assay at survey level resolution. Not all clones reach the TCRdb copy of this immuneACCESS table, which keeps in-frame sequences only. Checked studies attribute under half of the gap to unresolved V genes and leave the rest unexplained. This sample comprises 9,500 to 15,000 clones, 82% of them detected only once. 15% to 20% of the sample belongs to the ten largest clones. The specimen comprised unsorted PBMCs, sampled 8 to 8.5 years after starting antiretroviral therapy. The source of these receptors is a man aged 45-65 years with HIV.

V gene TRBV4-2 combines with J gene TRBJ1-6, with a weak D call TRBD1 (6 bases). There are 18 residues in the CDR3. V was shortened by 0 bases and J by 3 bases, with 15 bases between the two germline ends. Germline loops: CDR1 LGHNA, CDR2 YNFKEQ. This CDR3 reads CASSQDGIGGGYNSPLHF. CDR3 nucleotides: TGTGCCAGCAGCCAAGATGGGATAGGGGGTGGCTATAATTCACCCCTCCACTTT.

The genes are TRBV5-6 and TRBJ2-3, with 7 bases identical to TRBD2. J gave up 4 bases and V 4 bases, and 6 bases lay outside the gene matches. The CDR3 has 14 residues. The germline CDR1 and CDR2 sequences are SGHDT and YYEEEE. The CDR3, as DNA: TGTGCCAGCAGCCCGGGAGGAGCCGCAGATACGCAGTATTTT. Translating gives CASSPGGAADTQYF.

This chain uses TRBV19 with TRBJ1-1; TRBD1 matches 8 bases. Per germline, CDR1 LNHDA and CDR2 SQIVND (reference sequence). The CDR3 loop spans 17 amino acids. With V trimmed by 3 bases and J by 4 bases, 13 bases remained unmatched. The CDR3 sequence: CASSIGAGGVRATEAFF. The CDR3 DNA reads as TGTGCCAGTAGTATCGGAGCAGGGGGCGTCAGGGCCACTGAAGCTTTCTTT.

The V call is TRBV19, the J call TRBJ1-1, with D perhaps matching TRBD1 (6 bases). CDR1 LNHDA and CDR2 SQIVND come from the germline V gene (reference sequence). The V and J ends lost 10 bases and 3 bases respectively, with 12 bases between them. The CDR3 extends over 12 amino acids. CDR3 bases: TGTGCCACCGGCACAGGGTACACTGAAGCTTTCTTT. It codes for CATGTGYTEAFF.

About this clone: The junction differs from germline at one of its ends, possibly a read error. The chain couples TRBV4-1 to TRBJ1-1; possibly TRBD1 for D (6 bases). The CDR3 is 13 residues long. Germline V gene data show CDR1 as MGHRA and CDR2 as YSYEKL. DNA of the CDR3: TGCGCCAGCAACCAAGGGGGAAGCACTGAAGCTTTCTTT. This sequence encodes CASNQGGSTEAFF.

This sequence joins TRBV5-1 and TRBJ1-1, with 9 bases identical to TRBD1. The CDR3 covers 16 residues. Germline lookup yields CDR1 SGHRS and CDR2 YFSETQ. V was clipped by 1 base and J by 0 bases; unmatched bases: 4. The DNA of the CDR3 is TGCGCCAGCAGCTTGAGGGACAGGGTCATGAACACTGAAGCTTTCTTT. It codes for CASSLRDRVMNTEAFF.

This clone was recorded only once. V is TRBV19 and J is TRBJ2-1, with 7 bases identical to TRBD1. Germline V gives CDR1 LNHDA, CDR2 SQIVND (reference sequence). Losses at the gene ends were 1 base for V and 4 bases for J; bases not matched to a gene: 4. This CDR3 has 15 residues. The CDR3 sequence is CASSIVTGAYNEQFF. The CDR3 DNA reads as TGTGCCAGTAGTATAGTAACAGGGGCTTACAATGAGCAGTTCTTC.

The rearrangement links TRBV28 to TRBJ1-1; D ambiguous. The CDR3 has 15 residues. Germline V CDR1 and CDR2: MDHEN, SYDVKM. The germline V and J ends were trimmed by 7 bases and 1 base, with 16 bases remaining between them. CDR3 region: CASTLSWVGNTEAFF. CDR3 nucleotides: TGTGCCAGCACCCTCTCCTGGGTAGGGAACACTGAAGCTTTCTTT.

This chain uses TRBV10-3 with TRBJ2-1; D is undetermined. Germline V CDR1 and CDR2: ENHRY, SYGVKD. Between the trimmed V and J ends, which lost 3 bases and 10 bases, there was a span of 10 bases. CDR3 size: 12 residues. CDR3 residues: CAISETAREQFF. CDR3 nucleotide sequence: TGTGCCATCAGTGAAACTGCGCGGGAGCAGTTCTTC.

This chain links TRBV5-6 with TRBJ2-2; 10 bases are shared with TRBD2. V dropped 3 bases and J dropped 0; count of bases not matched to a gene: 2. Germline V gene lookup returns CDR1 SGHDT and CDR2 YYEEEE. There are 16 residues in the CDR3. CDR3 in DNA: TGTGCCAGCAGCTCCCTAGCGGGGGCGAACACCGGGGAGCTGTTTTTT. Protein product: CASSSLAGANTGELFF.

This sequence joins TRBV5-6 and TRBJ2-7; the match to TRBD2 covers 9 bases. V shed 1 base and J 3 bases; nucleotides not matched to a gene: 14. This CDR3 spans 18 amino acids. Germline lookup yields CDR1 SGHDT and CDR2 YYEEEE. Here the CDR3 reads CASSLTGVAGAVGYEQYF. The CDR3 DNA sequence: TGTGCCAGCAGCTTGACTGGGGTAGCGGGGGCGGTCGGCTACGAGCAGTACTTC.

This clone has just a few counts. Germline is not matched at one junction end, which may reflect a read error. V and J are TRBV13 and TRBJ2-3; no definite D call. This CDR3 region has 14 residues. Germline V CDR1 and CDR2: PRHDT, FYEKMQ (reference sequence). The CDR3 sequence is CASSLGSGTDTQYF. The CDR3 nucleotides are TGTGCCAGCAGCCTAGGGTCAGGCACAGATACGCAGTATTTT.

The chain has TRBV5-8 and TRBJ2-7, with D possibly called TRBD1 or TRBD2 (5 bases each). This CDR3 is built from 15 residues. Germline V gene data show CDR1 as SGHTS and CDR2 as YDEGEE. V shed 3 bases and J shed 2 bases, with 15 bases lying between them. The CDR3 is CASSWAAGSAYEQYF. The CDR3 nucleotides read TGTGCCAGCAGCTGGGCTGCAGGGAGCGCCTACGAGCAGTACTTC.

This chain uses TRBV7-9 with TRBJ2-7; the match to TRBD1 covers 11 bases. The germline CDR1 and CDR2 sequences are SEHNR and FQNEAQ (reference sequence). The V and J ends lost 5 bases and 3 bases, in that order; junction bases with no gene match: 6. The CDR3 length is 15 residues. The CDR3: CASSTSGTGGYEQYF. CDR3 DNA sequence: TGTGCCAGCAGCACGTCCGGGACAGGGGGCTACGAGCAGTACTTC.

This clone was seen a handful of times. This sequence joins TRBV19 and TRBJ2-7; 8 nucleotides match TRBD1. The CDR3 contains 14 residues. The ends lost 3 bases at V and 3 bases at J; junction bases unmatched: 4. Germline CDR1 is LNHDA and CDR2 is SQIVND (reference sequence). The CDR3 here is CASSMLGQGYEQYF. The CDR3, as DNA: TGTGCCAGTAGTATGCTTGGACAGGGCTACGAGCAGTACTTC. The full variable domain, rest sourced from reference TRBV19 and TRBJ2-7, is DGGITQSPKYLFRKEGQNVTLSCEQNLNHDAMYWYRQDPGQGLRLIYYSQIVNDFQKGDIAEGYSVSREKKESFPLTVTSAQKNPTAFYLCASSMLGQGYEQYFGPGTRLTVT.